The clone carrying this T cell receptor (beta chain) was counted a few times. TCRdb reprocessed the PCR reads using MiXCR. This table holds approximately 41,000 clones, 24% found once. This record comes from a study of metastatic and nonmetastatic thyroid tumors. There were no patients who had received any treatment before thyroid surgery. Germline V gives CDR1 LNHDA, CDR2 SQIVND (reference sequence). Trimming left V 4 bases short and J 1 base short, with 1 base between. The CDR3 loop spans 11 amino acids. Sequenced sample: tumor tissue. V and J are TRBV19 and TRBJ1-1; D uncertain. The receptor was isolated from a female donor with papillary thyroid cancer or a benign thyroid nodule (not recorded which). Some clones in this sample may be carry-over from other donors' samples. CDR3 loop: CASSTNTEAFF. The CDR3, as DNA: TGTGCCAGTAGTACGAACACTGAAGCTTTCTTT.